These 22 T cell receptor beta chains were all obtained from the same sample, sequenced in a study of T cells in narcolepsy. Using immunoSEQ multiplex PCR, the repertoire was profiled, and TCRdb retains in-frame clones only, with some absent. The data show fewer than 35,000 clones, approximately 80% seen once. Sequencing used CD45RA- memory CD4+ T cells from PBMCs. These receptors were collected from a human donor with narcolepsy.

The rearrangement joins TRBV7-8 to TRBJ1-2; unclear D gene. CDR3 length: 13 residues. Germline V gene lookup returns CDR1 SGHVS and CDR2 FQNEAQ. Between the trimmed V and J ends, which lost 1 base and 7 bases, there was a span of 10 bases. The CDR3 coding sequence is TGTGCCAGCAGCTTAGGGGAGTCGGGTGGCTACACCTTC. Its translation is CASSLGESGGYTF.

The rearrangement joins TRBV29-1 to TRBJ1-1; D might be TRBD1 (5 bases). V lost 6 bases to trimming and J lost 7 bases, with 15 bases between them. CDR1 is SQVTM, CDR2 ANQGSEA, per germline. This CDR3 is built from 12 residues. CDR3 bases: TGCAGCGTGGACACTCGTTGGGGTGAAGCTTTCTTT. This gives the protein CSVDTRWGEAFF.

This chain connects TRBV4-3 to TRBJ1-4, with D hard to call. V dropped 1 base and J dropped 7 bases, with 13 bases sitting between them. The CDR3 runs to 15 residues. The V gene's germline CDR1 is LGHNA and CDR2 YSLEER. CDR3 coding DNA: TGCGCCAGCAGCCAAGGTATTCCGGGATTTGAAAAACTGTTTTTT. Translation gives CASSQGIPGFEKLFF.

CDR3 in DNA: TGTGCCGCCCCCGGGGGACGCTATGGCTACACCTTC. Translation gives CAAPGGRYGYTF. The rearrangement uses TRBV30 and TRBJ1-2; TRBD1 is a possible D gene (5 bases). Germline loops: CDR1 GTSNPN, CDR2 SVGIG (reference sequence). The V end lost 8 bases, the J end lost 4 bases, and 14 bases lay between the germline ends. The CDR3 spans 12 residues.

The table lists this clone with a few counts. This chain's CDR3 is CASEDSPKNTEAFF. The CDR3 region has the DNA TGCGCCAGCGAGGACAGTCCGAAGAACACTGAAGCTTTCTTT. The chain recombines TRBV10-1 with TRBJ1-1, with D possibly matching TRBD1 (6 bases). V lost 8 bases, J lost 1 base, and 14 bases lay in between. CDR1 is WNHNN, CDR2 SYGVQD, per germline (reference sequence). This CDR3 region has 14 residues.

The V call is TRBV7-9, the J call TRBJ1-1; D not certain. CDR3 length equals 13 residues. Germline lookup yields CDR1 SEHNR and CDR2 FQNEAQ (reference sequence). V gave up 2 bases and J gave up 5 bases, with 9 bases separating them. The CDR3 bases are TGTGCCAGCAGCTTAAACAAGGCTACTGAAGCTTTCTTT. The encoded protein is CASSLNKATEAFF. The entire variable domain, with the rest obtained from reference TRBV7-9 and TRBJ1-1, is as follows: DTGVSQNPRHKITKRGQNVTFRCDPISEHNRLYWYRQTLGQGPEFLTYFQNEAQLEKSRLLSDRFSAERPKGSFSTLEIQRTEQGDSAMYLCASSLNKATEAFFGQGTRLTVV.

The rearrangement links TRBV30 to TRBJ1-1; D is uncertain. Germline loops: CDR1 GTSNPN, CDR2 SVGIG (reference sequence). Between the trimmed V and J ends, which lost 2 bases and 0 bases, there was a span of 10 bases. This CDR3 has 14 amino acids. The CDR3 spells CAWSPTHMNTEAFF. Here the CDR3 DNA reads TGTGCCTGGAGTCCGACACACATGAACACTGAAGCTTTCTTT.

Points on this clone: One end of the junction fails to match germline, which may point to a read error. The CDR3 nucleotides are TGTGCCTGGAGTGGACAGTCCTTT. Translating it yields CAWSGQSF. The J gene is TRBJ1-1, the V gene TRBV30; maybe TRBD1 (5 bases). CDR1 and CDR2 (germline): GTSNPN, SVGIG (reference sequence). The CDR3 has 8 amino acids.

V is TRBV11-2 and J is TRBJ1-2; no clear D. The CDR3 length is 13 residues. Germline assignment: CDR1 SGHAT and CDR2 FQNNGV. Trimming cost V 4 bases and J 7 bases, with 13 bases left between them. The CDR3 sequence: CASSYGRPAGYTF. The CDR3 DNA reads TGTGCCAGCAGCTACGGACGGCCCGCTGGCTACACCTTC.

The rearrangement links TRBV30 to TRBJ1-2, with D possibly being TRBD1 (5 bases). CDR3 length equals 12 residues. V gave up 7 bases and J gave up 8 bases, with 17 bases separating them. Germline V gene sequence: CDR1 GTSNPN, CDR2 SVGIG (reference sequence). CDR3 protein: CASRGSNGGYTF. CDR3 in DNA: TGTGCCTCTCGGGGGTCTAACGGGGGCTACACCTTC.

CDR3 nucleotides: TGCAGTGCTAGAGGCACACAGCCCCAGCATTTT. Translating it yields CSARGTQPQHF. V usage is TRBV20-1 and J usage is TRBJ1-5; unclear D gene. The germline V gene has CDR1 DFQATT and CDR2 SNEGSKA (reference sequence). This CDR3 is built from 11 residues. V dropped 1 base and J dropped 7 bases, with 5 bases sitting between them.

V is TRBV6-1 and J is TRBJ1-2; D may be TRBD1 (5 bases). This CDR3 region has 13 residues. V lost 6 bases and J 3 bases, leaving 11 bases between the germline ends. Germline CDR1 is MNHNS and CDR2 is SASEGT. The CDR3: CASSRKGYYGYTF. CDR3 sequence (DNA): TGTGCCAGCAGCCGCAAGGGGTACTATGGCTACACCTTC.

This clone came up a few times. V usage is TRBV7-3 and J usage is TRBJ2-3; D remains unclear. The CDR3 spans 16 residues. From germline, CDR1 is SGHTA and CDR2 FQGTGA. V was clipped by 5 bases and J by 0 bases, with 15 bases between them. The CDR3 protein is CASSPYLSQSTDTQYF. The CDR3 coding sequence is TGTGCCAGCAGCCCCTATTTAAGTCAAAGCACAGATACGCAGTATTTT.

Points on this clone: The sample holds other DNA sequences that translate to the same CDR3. The CDR3 loop is CAWKGQNTEAFF. The DNA for the CDR3 is TGTGCCTGGAAGGGACAGAACACTGAAGCTTTCTTT. This sequence joins TRBV30 and TRBJ1-1, with a weak D call TRBD1 (6 bases). The CDR3 length is 12 residues. V lost 4 bases and J lost 1, with 7 bases in between. The germline CDR1 and CDR2 sequences are GTSNPN and SVGIG (reference sequence). The variable domain in full, completed from reference TRBV30 and TRBJ1-1, reads SQTIHQWPATLVQPVGSPLSLECTVEGTSNPNLYWYRQAAGRGLQLLFYSVGIGQISSEVPQNLSASRPQDRQFILSSKKLLLSDSGFYLCAWKGQNTEAFFGQGTRLTVV.

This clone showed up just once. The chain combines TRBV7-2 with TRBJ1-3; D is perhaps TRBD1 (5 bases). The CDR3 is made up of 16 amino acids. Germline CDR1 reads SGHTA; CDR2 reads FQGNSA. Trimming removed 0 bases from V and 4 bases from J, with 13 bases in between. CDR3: CASSLAGRAAGNTIYF. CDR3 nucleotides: TGTGCCAGCAGCTTAGCGGGCAGGGCAGCGGGAAACACCATATATTTT. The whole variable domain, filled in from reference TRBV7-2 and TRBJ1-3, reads GAGVSQSPSNKVTEKGKDVELRCDPISGHTALYWYRQSLGQGLEFLIYFQGNSAPDKSGLPSDRFSAERTGGSVSTLTIQRTQQEDSAVYLCASSLAGRAAGNTIYFGEGSWLTVV.

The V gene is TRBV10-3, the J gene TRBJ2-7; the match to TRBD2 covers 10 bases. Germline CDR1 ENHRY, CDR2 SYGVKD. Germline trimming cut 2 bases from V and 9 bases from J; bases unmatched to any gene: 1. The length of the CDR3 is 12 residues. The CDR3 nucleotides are TGTGCCATCAGTGAGGGGACTAGCGTGCAGTACGTC. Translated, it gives CAISEGTSVQYV.

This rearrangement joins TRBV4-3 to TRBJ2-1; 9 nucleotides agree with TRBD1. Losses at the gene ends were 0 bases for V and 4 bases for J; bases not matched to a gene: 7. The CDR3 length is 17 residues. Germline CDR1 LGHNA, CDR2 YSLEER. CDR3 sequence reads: CASSQDPPGQGYNEQFF. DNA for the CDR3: TGCGCCAGCAGCCAAGATCCCCCGGGACAGGGATACAATGAGCAGTTCTTC.

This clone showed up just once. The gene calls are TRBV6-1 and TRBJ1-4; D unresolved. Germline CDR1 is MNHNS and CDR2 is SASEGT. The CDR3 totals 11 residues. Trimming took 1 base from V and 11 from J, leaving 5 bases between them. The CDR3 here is CASSEEWKLFF. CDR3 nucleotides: TGTGCCAGCAGTGAAGAATGGAAACTGTTTTTT.

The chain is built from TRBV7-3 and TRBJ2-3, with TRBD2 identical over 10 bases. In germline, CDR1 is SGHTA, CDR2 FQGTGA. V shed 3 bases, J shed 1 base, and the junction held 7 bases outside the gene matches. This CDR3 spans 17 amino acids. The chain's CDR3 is CASSLGSLAGGTDTQYF. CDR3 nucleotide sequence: TGTGCCAGCAGCTTGGGGAGTCTAGCGGGGGGCACAGATACGCAGTATTTT.

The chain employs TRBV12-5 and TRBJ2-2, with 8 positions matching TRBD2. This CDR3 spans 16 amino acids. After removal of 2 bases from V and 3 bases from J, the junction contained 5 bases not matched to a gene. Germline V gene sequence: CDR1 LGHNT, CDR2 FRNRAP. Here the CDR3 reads CASGLPGTSHTGELFF. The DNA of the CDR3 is TGTGCTAGTGGTTTGCCAGGGACTAGTCACACCGGGGAGCTGTTTTTT.

The CDR3 protein is CASRWDTTYEQYF. For the CDR3, the DNA is TGTGCCAGCAGATGGGACACCACCTACGAGCAGTACTTC. V usage is TRBV6-1 and J usage is TRBJ2-7; maybe TRBD1 (6 bases). Deletions cut 6 bases from V and 2 bases from J, with 11 bases between. Germline CDR1 is MNHNS and CDR2 is SASEGT. CDR3 length equals 13 residues.

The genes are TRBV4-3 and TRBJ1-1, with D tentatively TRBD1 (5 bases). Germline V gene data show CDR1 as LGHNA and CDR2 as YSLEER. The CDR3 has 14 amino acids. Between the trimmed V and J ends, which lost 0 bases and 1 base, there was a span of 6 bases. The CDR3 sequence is CASSQDQGNTEAFF. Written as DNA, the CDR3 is TGCGCCAGCAGCCAAGACCAGGGGAACACTGAAGCTTTCTTT.